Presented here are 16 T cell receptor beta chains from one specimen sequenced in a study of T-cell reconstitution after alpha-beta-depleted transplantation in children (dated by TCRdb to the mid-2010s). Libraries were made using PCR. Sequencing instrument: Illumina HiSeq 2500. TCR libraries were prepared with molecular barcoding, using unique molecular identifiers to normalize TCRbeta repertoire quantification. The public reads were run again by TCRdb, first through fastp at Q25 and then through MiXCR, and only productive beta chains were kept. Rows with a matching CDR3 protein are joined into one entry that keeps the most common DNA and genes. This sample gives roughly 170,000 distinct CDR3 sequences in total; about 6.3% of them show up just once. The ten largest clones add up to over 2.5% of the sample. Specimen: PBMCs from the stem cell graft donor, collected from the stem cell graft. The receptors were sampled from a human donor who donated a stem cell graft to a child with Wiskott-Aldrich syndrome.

Here the CDR3 reads CASSPSQGETQYF. CDR3 bases: TGTGCCAGCTCACCGTCGCAGGGGGAGACCCAGTACTTC. The chain has TRBV18 and TRBJ2-5, with D maybe TRBD1 (6 bases). The germline V gene has CDR1 KGHSH and CDR2 LQKENI. The CDR3 loop spans 13 amino acids. Deletions cut 3 bases from V and 5 bases from J, with 10 bases between.

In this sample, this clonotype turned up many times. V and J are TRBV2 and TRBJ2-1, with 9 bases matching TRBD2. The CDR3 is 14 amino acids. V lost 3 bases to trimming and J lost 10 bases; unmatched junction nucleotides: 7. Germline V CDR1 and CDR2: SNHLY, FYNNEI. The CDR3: CASSESSGEREQFF. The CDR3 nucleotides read TGTGCCAGCAGTGAGTCTAGCGGGGAACGGGAGCAGTTCTTC. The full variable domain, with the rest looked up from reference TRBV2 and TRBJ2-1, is EPEVTQTPSHQVTQMGQEVILRCVPISNHLYFYWYRQILGQKVEFLVSFYNNEISEKSEIFDDQFSVERPDGSNFTLKIRSTKLEDSAMYFCASSESSGEREQFFGPGTRLTVL.

CDR3 nucleotide sequence: TGCGCCAGCAGTCAATTCGACAGGGGGATTGGCTATGAGCAGTTCTTC. This translates into CASSQFDRGIGYEQFF. This chain joins TRBV23-1 and TRBJ2-1; 9 bases align to TRBD1. TRBV23-1 is an ORF, and what it does is uncertain. V was pared by 1 base and J by 8 bases, with 9 bases of the junction left unmatched. This CDR3 has 16 residues.

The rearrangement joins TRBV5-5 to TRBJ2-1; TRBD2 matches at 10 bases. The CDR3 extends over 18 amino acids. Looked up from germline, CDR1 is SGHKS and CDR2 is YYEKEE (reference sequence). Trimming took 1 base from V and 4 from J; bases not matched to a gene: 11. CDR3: CASSLRRLAGDIYNEQFF. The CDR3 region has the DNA TGTGCCAGCAGCTTGAGGCGGCTAGCGGGAGACATTTACAATGAGCAGTTCTTC. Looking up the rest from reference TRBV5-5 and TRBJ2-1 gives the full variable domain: DAGVTQSPTHLIKTRGQQVTLRCSPISGHKSVSWYQQVLGQGPQFIFQYYEKEERGRGNFPDRFSARQFPNYSSELNVNALLLGDSALYLCASSLRRLAGDIYNEQFFGPGTRLTVL.

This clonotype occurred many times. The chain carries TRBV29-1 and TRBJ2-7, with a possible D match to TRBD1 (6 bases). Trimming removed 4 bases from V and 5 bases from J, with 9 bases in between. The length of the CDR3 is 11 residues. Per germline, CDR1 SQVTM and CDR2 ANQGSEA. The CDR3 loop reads CSVAGQNEQYF. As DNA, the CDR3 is TGCAGCGTTGCCGGACAGAACGAGCAGTACTTC.

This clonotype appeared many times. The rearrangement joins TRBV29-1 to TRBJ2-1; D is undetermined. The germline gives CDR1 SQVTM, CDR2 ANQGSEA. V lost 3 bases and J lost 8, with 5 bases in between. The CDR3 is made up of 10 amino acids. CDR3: CSVERYEQFF. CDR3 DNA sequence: TGCAGCGTTGAGAGGTATGAGCAGTTCTTC.

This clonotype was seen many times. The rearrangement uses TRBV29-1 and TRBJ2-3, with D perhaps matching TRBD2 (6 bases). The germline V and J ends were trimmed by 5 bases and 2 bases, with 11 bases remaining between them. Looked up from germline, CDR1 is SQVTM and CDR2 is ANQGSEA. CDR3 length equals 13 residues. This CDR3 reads CSVSRGNTDTQYF. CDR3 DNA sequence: TGCAGCGTTTCTCGGGGGAACACAGATACGCAGTATTTT.

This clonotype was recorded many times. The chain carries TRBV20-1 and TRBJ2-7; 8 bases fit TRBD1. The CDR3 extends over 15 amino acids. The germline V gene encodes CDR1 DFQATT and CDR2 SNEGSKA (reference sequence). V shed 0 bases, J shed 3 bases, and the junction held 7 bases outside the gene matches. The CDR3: CSARDDGQGHYEQYF. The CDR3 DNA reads TGCAGTGCTAGAGATGACGGACAGGGTCACTACGAGCAGTACTTC.

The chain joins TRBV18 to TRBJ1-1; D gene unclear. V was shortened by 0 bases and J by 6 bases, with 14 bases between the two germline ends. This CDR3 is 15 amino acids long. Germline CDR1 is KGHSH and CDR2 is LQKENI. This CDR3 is CASSPPDGIWAEAFF. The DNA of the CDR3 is TGTGCCAGCTCACCACCGGATGGGATCTGGGCTGAAGCTTTCTTT.

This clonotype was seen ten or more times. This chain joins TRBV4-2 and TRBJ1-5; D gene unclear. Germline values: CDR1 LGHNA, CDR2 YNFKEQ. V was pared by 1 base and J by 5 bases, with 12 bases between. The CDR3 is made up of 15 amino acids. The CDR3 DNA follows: TGTGCCAGCAGCCAAGGTCTGGGAGCAGATCAGCCCCAGCATTTT. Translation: CASSQGLGADQPQHF.

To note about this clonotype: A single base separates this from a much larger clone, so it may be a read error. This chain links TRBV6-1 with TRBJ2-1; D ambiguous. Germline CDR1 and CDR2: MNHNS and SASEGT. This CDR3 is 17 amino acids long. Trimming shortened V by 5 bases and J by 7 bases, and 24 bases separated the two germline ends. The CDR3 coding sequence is TGTGCCAGCAGTAAACGTAGCCTAACGAGTTCGCGGAATGAGCAGTTCTTC. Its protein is CASSKRSLTSSRNEQFF.

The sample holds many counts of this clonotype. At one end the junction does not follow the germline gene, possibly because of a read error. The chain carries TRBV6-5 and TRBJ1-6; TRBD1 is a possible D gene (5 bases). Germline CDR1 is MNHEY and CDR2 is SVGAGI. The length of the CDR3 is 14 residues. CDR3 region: CASSSRDPVSPPHF. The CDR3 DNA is TGTGCCAGCAGTAGCCGGGACCCCGTTTCGCCCCCCCACTTT.

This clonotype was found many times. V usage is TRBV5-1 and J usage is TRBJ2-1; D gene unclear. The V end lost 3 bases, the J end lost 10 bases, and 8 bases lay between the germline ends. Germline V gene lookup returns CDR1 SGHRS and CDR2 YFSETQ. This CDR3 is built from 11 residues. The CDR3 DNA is TGCGCCAGCAGCTCCGGGCCAGAGCAGTTCTTC. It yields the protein CASSSGPEQFF.

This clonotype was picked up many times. Here the CDR3 reads CSARRLDRAGELFF. The CDR3 DNA sequence: TGCAGTGCTAGACGCCTAGATCGGGCCGGGGAGCTGTTTTTT. This rearrangement joins TRBV20-1 to TRBJ2-2; D gene ambiguous. The V and J ends lost 2 bases and 6 bases respectively, with 13 bases between them. This CDR3 spans 14 amino acids. From germline, CDR1 is DFQATT and CDR2 SNEGSKA (reference sequence).

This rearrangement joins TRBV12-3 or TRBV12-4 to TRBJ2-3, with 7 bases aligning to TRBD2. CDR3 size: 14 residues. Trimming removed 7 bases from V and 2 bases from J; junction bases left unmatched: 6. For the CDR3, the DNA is TGTGCCAGCACCACGGGACTACCCACAGATACGCAGTATTTT. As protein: CASTTGLPTDTQYF.

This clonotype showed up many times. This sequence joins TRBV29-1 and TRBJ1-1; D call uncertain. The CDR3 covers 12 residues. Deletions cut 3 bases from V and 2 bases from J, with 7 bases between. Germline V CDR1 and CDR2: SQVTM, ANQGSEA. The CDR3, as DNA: TGCAGCGTTGATCATGGTAACACTGAAGCTTTCTTT. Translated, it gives CSVDHGNTEAFF.